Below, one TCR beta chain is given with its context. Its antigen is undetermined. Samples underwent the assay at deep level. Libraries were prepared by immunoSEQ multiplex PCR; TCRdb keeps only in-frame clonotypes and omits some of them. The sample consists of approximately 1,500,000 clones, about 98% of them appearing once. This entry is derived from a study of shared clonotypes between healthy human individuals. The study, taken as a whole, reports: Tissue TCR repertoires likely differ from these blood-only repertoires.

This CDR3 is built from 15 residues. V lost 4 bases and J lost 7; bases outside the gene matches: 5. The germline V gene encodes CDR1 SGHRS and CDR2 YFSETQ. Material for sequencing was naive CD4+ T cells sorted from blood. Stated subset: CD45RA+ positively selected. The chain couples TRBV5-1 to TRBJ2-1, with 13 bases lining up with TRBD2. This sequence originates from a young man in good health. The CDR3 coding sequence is TGCGCCAGCAGCATGGGACTAGCGGGAACGAATGAGCAGTTCTTC. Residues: CASSMGLAGTNEQFF.